The clone carrying this T cell receptor (beta chain) occurred many times. The record originates from a study of neurological immune-mediated disorders. TCRdb reanalysed the 5' RACE reads using MiXCR and keeps one entry per CDR3 protein. In the table there are around 20,000 distinct CDR3 sequences, over 5% of which are singletons. The CDR3 spans 17 residues. Germline V CDR1 and CDR2: MRHNA, SNTAGT. Trimming left V 7 bases short and J 0 bases short, with 21 bases between. Source material: CD8+ T cells from blood. This receptor was identified in a man aged 18 to 30 in good health. This chain joins TRBV6-4 and TRBJ1-1; D perhaps matches TRBD1 (5 bases). The CDR3 DNA reads as TGTGCCAGCACCACCCCGGGGCAGGGAGGAATGAACACTGAAGCTTTCTTT. Protein sequence: CASTTPGQGGMNTEAFF.